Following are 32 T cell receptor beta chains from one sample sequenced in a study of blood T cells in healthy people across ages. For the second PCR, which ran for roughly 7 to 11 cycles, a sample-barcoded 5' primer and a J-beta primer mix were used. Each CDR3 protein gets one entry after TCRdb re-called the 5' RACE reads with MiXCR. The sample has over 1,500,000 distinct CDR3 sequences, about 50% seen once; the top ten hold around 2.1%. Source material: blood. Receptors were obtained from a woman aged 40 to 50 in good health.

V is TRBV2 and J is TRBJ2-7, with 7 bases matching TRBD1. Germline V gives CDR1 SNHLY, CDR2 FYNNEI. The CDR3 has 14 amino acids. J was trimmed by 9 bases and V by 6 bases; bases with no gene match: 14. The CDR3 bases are TGTGCCAGCAGCAATCCGGGACAGTTTATTCGGCAGTACTTC. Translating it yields CASSNPGQFIRQYF.

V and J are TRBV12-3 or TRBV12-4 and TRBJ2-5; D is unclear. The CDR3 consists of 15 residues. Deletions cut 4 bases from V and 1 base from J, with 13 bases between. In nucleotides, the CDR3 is TGTGCCAGCAGTTCTGATGACACCTTCCAAGAGACCCAGTACTTC. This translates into CASSSDDTFQETQYF.

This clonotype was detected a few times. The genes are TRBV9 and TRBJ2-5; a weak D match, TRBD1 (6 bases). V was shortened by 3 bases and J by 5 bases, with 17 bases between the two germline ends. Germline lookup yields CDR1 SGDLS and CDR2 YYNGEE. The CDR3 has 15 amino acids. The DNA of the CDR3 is TGTGCCAGCAGCGAGGGCGGACAGCTTGGCGAGACCCAGTACTTC. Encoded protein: CASSEGGQLGETQYF. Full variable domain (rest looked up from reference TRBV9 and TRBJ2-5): DSGVTQTPKHLITATGQRVTLRCSPRSGDLSVYWYQQSLDQGLQFLIQYYNGEERAKGNILERFSAQQFPDLHSELNLSSLELGDSALYFCASSEGGQLGETQYFGPGTRLLVL.

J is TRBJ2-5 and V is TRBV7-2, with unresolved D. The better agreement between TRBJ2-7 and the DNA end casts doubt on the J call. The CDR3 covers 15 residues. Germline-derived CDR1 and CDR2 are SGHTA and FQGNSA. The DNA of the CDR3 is TGTGCCAGCAGCTTATGCGACGATACCTCCTACGAGCAGTACTTC. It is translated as CASSLCDDTSYEQYF.

The CDR3 DNA follows: TGTGCCAGCAGTTACGCGGGGGCCCAGTACTTC. It yields the protein CASSYAGAQYF. The chain joins TRBV6-6 to TRBJ2-5; 7 bases match TRBD2. The V gene end was trimmed by 2 bases and the J gene end by 9 bases; junction bases not matched to a gene: 0. Germline loops: CDR1 MNHNY, CDR2 SVGAGI (reference sequence). The CDR3 runs 11 residues.

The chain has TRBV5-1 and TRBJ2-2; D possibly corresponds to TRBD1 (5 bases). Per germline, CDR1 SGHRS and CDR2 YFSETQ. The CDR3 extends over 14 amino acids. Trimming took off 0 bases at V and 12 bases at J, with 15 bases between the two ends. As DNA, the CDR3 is TGCGCCAGCAGCTTGGGAACCGCAGGGAATAAGCTGTTTTTT. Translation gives CASSLGTAGNKLFF.

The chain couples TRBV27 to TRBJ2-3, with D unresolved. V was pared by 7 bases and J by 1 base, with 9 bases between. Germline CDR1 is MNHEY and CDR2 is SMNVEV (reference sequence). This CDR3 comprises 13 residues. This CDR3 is CASTALRTDTQYF. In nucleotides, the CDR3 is TGTGCCAGCACAGCCTTACGCACAGATACGCAGTATTTT.

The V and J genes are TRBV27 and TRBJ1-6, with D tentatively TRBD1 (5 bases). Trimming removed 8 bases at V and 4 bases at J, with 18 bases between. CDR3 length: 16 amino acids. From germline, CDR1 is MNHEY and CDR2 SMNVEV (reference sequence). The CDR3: CASGQTGALYNSPLHF. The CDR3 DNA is TGTGCCAGCGGGCAAACAGGAGCCCTTTATAATTCACCCCTCCACTTT.

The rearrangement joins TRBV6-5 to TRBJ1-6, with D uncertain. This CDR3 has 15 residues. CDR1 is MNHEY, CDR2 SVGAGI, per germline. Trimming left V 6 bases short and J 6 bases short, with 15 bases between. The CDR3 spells CASSVGPAGNSPLHF. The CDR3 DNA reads TGTGCCAGCAGCGTCGGGCCGGCGGGTAATTCACCCCTCCACTTT.

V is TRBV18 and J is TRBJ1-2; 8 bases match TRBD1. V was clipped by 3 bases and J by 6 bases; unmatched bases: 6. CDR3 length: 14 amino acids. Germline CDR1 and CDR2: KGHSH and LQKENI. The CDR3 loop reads CASSPGQGSHGYTF. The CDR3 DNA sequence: TGTGCCAGCTCACCCGGACAGGGTTCACATGGCTACACCTTC.

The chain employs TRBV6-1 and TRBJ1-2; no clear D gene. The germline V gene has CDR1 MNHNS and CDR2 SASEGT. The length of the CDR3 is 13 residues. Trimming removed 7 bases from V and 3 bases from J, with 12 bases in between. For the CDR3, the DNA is TGTGCCAGCACCGAGCACATCTACTATGGCTACACCTTC. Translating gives CASTEHIYYGYTF.

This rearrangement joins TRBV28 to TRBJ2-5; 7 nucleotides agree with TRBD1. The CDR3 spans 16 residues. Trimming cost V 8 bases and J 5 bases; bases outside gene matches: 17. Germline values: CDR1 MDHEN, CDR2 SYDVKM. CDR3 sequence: CASLPRLRGRRETQYF. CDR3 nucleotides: TGTGCCAGCTTACCCCGGCTAAGGGGGCGTAGGGAGACCCAGTACTTC.

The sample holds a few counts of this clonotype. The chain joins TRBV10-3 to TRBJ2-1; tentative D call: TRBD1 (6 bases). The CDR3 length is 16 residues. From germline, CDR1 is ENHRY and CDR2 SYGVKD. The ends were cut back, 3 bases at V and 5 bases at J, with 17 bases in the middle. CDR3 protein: CAISDSQGTENNEQFF. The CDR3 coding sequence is TGTGCCATCAGTGATAGTCAGGGGACGGAAAACAATGAGCAGTTCTTC.

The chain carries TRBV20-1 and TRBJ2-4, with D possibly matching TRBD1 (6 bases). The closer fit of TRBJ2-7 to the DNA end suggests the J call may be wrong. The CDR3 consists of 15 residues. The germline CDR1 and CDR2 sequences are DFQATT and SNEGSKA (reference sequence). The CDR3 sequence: CSARDNRGQRYEQYF. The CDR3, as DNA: TGCAGTGCTAGAGATAACAGAGGACAGCGCTACGAGCAGTACTTC.

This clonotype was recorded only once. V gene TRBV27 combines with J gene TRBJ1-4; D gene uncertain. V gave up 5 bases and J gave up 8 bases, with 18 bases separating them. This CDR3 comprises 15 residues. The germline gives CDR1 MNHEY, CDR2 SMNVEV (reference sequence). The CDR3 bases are TGTGCCAGCAGTGAGAACCCAGGCTCTGAAGAAAAACTGTTTTTT. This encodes CASSENPGSEEKLFF.

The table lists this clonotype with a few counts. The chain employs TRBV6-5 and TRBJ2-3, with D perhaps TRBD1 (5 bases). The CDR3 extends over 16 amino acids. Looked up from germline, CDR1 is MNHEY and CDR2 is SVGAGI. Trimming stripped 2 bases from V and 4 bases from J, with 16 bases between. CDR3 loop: CASSYLAGMRADTQYF. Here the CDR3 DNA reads TGTGCCAGCAGTTACCTCGCAGGGATGCGTGCAGATACGCAGTATTTT.

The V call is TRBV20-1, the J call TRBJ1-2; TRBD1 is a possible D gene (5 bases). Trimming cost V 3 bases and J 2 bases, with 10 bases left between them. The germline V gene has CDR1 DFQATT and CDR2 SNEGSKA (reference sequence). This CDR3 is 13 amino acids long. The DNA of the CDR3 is TGCAGTGCTAGGCGCAGGGAAAACTATGGCTACACCTTC. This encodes CSARRRENYGYTF.

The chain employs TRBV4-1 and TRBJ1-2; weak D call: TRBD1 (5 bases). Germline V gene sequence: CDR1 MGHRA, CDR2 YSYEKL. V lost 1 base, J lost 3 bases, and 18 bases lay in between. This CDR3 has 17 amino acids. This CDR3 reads CASSQVFTGGRDYGYTF. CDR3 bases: TGCGCCAGCAGCCAAGTTTTCACAGGAGGTAGGGACTATGGCTACACCTTC.

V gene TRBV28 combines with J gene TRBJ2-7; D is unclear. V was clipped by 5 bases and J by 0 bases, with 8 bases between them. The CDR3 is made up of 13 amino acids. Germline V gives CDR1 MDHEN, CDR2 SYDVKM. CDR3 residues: CASSEYNSYEQYF. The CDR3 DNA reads TGTGCCAGCAGTGAGTACAACTCCTACGAGCAGTACTTC.

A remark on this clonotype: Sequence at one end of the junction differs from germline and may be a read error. CDR3 sequence (DNA): TGTGCCAGCGGCTTATTGGGCCAAGGGCAGCTCTCAACTAATGAAAAACTGTTTTTT. Translation: CASGLLGQGQLSTNEKLFF. The chain is built from TRBV7-8 and TRBJ1-4; no clear D. CDR1 and CDR2 (germline): SGHVS, FQNEAQ. There are 19 residues in the CDR3.

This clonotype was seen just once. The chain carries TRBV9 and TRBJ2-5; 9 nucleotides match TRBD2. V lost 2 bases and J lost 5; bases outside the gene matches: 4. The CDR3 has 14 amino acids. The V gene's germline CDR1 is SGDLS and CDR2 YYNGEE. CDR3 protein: CASSVSRGGETQYF. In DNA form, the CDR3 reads TGTGCCAGCAGCGTGTCGCGGGGGGGGGAGACCCAGTACTTC.

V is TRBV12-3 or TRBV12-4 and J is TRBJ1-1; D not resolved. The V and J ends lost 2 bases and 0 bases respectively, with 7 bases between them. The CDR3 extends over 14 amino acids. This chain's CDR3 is CASSLKAMNTEAFF. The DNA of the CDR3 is TGTGCCAGCAGTTTAAAGGCGATGAACACTGAAGCTTTCTTT.

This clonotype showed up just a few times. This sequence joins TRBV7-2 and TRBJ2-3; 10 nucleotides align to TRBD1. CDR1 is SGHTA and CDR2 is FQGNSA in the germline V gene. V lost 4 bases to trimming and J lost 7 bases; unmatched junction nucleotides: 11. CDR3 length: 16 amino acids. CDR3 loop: CASSSPDRGLQYTQYF. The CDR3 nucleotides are TGTGCCAGCAGCTCCCCAGACAGGGGGCTTCAATATACGCAGTATTTT.

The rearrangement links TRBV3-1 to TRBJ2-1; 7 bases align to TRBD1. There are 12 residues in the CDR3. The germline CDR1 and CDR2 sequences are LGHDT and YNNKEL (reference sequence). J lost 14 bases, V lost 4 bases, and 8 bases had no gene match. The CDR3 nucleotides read TGTGCCAGCAGCCCAAGGGGACAGCTAAAGTTCTTC. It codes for CASSPRGQLKFF.

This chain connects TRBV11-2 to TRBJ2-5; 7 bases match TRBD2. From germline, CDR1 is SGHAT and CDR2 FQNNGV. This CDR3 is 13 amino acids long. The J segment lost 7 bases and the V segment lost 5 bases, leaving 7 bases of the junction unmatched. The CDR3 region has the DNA TGTGCCAGCAGCCTTGGACTAGAGGCGACCCAGTACTTC. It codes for CASSLGLEATQYF.

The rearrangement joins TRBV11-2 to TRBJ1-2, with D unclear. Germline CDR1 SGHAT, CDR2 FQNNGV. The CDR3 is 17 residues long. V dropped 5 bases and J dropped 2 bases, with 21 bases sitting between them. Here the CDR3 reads CASSPPRGAVPNYGYTF. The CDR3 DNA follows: TGTGCCAGCAGCCCGCCCCGAGGAGCGGTGCCCAACTATGGCTACACCTTC.

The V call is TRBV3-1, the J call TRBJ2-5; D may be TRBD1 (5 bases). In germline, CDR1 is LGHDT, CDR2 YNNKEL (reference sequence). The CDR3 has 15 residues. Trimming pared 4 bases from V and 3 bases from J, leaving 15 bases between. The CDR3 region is CASSPRGAAKETQYF. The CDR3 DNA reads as TGTGCCAGCAGCCCTCGTGGGGCGGCCAAAGAGACCCAGTACTTC.

The CDR3 bases are TGCAGTGCTAGACTCCCGGGACGGAGTAATTCACCCCTCCACTTT. Translation: CSARLPGRSNSPLHF. The rearrangement links TRBV20-1 to TRBJ1-6; tentatively, D is TRBD1 (5 bases). Germline V CDR1 and CDR2: DFQATT, SNEGSKA (reference sequence). V dropped 2 bases and J dropped 6 bases, with 14 bases sitting between them. The CDR3 spans 15 residues.

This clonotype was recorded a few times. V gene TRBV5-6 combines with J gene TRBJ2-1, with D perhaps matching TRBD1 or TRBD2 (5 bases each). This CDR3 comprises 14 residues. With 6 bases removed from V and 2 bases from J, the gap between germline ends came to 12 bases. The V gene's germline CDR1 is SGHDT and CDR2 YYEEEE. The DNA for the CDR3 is TGTGCCAGCACCCCGGGACCAGCCTACAATGAGCAGTTCTTC. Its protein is CASTPGPAYNEQFF.

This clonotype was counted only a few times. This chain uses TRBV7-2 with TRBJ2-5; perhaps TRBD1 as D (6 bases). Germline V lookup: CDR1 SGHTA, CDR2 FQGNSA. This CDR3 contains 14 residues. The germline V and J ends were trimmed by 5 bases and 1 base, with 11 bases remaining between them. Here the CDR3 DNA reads TGTGCCAGCAGCGGCCGAGGGGGCCAAGAGACCCAGTACTTC. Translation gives CASSGRGGQETQYF.

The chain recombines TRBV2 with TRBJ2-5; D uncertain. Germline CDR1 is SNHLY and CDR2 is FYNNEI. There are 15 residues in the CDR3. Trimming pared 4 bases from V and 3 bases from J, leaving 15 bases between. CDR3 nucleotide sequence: TGTGCCAGCAGTGGGCTAGACATACTAAAAGAGACCCAGTACTTC. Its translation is CASSGLDILKETQYF.

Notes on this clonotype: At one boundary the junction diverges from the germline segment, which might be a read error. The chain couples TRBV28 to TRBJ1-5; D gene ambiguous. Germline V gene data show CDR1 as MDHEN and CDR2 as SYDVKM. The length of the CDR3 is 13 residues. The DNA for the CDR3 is TGTGCCAGCAGGATCAATAGCAGTCAGCCCCAGCATTTT. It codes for CASRINSSQPQHF.